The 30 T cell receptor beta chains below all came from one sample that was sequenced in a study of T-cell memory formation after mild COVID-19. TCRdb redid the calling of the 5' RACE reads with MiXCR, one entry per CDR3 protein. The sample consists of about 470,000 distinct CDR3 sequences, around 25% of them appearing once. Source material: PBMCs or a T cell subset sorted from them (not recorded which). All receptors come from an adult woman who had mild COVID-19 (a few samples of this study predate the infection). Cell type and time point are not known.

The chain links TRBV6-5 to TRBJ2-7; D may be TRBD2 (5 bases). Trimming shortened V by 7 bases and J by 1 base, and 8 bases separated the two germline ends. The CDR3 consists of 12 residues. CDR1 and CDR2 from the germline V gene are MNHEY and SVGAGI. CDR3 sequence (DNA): TGTGCCAGCACGGGGTATTCCTACGAGCAGTACTTC. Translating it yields CASTGYSYEQYF.

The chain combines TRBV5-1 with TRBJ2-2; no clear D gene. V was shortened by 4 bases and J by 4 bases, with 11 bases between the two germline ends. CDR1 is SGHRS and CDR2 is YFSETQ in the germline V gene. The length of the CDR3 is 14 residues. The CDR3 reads CASSLSVSTGELFF. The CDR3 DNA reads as TGCGCCAGCAGCCTCTCCGTGAGCACCGGGGAGCTGTTTTTT.

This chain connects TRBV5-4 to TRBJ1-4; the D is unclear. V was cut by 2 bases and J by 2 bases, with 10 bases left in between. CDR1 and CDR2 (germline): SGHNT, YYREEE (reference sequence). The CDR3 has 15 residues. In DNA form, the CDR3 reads TGTGCCAGCAGCTTTCGTCGGGGTACTAATGAAAAACTGTTTTTT. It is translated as CASSFRRGTNEKLFF. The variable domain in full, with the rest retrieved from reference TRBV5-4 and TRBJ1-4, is ETGVTQSPTHLIKTRGQQVTLRCSSQSGHNTVSWYQQALGQGPQFIFQYYREEENGRGNFPPRFSGLQFPNYSSELNVNALELDDSALYLCASSFRRGTNEKLFFGSGTQLSVL.

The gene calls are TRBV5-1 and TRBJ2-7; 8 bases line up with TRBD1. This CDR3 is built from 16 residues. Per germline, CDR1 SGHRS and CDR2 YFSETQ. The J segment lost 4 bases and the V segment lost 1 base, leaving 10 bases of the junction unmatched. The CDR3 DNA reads TGCGCCAGCAGCTTGAGTACAGGGGGTGGAGGGTACGAGCAGTACTTC. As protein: CASSLSTGGGGYEQYF.

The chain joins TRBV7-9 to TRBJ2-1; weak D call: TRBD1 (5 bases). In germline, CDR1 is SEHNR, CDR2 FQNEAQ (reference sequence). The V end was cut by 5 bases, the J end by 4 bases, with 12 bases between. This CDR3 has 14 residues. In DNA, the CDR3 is TGTGCCAGCAGCCCCCTGACAGCTTACAATGAGCAGTTCTTC. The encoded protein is CASSPLTAYNEQFF. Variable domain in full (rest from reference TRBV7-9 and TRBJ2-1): DTGVSQNPRHKITKRGQNVTFRCDPISEHNRLYWYRQTLGQGPEFLTYFQNEAQLEKSRLLSDRFSAERPKGSFSTLEIQRTEQGDSAMYLCASSPLTAYNEQFFGPGTRLTVL.

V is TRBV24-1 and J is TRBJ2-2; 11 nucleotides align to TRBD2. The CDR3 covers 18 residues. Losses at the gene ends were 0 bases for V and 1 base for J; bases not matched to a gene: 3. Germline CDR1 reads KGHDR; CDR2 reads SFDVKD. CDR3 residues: CATSDLLGLAENTGELFF. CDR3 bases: TGTGCCACCAGTGATTTGCTGGGACTAGCGGAGAACACCGGGGAGCTGTTTTTT.

This CDR3 reads CASSFRSSATSGGRAYNEQFF. CDR3 nucleotides: TGTGCCAGCAGCTTTCGGTCTTCTGCGACTAGCGGGGGGCGGGCCTACAATGAGCAGTTCTTC. The V and J genes are TRBV12-3 or TRBV12-4 and TRBJ2-1; the match to TRBD2 covers 13 bases. Germline trimming cut 6 bases from V and 2 bases from J; bases unmatched to any gene: 19. This CDR3 is 21 amino acids long.

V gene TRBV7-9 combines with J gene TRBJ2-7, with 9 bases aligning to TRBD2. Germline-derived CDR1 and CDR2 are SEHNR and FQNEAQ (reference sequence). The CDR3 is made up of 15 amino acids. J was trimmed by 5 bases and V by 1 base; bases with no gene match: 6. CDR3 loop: CASSLDPLAGHEQYF. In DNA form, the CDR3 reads TGTGCCAGCAGCTTAGATCCACTAGCGGGCCACGAGCAGTACTTC.

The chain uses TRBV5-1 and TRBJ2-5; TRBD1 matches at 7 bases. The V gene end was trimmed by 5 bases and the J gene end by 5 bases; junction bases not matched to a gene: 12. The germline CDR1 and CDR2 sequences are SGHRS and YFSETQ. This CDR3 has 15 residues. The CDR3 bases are TGCGCCAGCAGTTTCGGACAGGCTTCGGGGGAGACCCAGTACTTC. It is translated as CASSFGQASGETQYF.

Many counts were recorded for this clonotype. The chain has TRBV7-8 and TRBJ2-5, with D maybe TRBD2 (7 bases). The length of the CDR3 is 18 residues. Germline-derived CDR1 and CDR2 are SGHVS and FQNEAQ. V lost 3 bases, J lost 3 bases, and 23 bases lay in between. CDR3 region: CASSFSGSGAAREETQYF. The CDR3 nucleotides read TGTGCCAGCAGCTTTAGCGGGTCGGGGGCCGCCAGGGAAGAGACCCAGTACTTC. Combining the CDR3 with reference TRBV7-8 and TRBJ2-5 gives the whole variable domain GAGVSQSPRYKVAKRGQDVALRCDPISGHVSLFWYQQALGQGPEFLTYFQNEAQLDKSGLPSDRFFAERPEGSVSTLKIQRTQQEDSAVYLCASSFSGSGAAREETQYFGPGTRLLVL.

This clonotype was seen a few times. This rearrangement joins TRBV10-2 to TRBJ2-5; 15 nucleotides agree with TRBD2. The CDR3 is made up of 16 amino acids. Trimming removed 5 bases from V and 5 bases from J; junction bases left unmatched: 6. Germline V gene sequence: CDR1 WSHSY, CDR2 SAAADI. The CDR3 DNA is TGCGCCAGCAGTACGGGACTAGCGGGAGGATTGGAGACCCAGTACTTC. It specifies CASSTGLAGGLETQYF.

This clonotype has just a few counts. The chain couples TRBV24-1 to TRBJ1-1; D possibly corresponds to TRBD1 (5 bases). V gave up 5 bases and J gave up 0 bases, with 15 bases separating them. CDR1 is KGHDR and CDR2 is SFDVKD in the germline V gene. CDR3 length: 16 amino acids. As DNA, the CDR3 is TGTGCCACCAGTGGCCCGTCGTCGGGGGTGAACACTGAAGCTTTCTTT. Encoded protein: CATSGPSSGVNTEAFF.

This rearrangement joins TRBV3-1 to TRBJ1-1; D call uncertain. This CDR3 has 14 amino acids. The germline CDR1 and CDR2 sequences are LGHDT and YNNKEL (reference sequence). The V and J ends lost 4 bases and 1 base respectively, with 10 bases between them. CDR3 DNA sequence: TGTGCCAGCAGCCCAGACTTTCGGAACACTGAAGCTTTCTTT. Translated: CASSPDFRNTEAFF.

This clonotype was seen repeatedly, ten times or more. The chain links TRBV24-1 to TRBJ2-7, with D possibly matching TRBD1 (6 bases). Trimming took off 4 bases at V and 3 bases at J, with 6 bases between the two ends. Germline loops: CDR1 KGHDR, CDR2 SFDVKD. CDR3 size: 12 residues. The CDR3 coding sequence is TGTGCCACCAGTGAACAGGGCTACGAGCAGTACTTC. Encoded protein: CATSEQGYEQYF.

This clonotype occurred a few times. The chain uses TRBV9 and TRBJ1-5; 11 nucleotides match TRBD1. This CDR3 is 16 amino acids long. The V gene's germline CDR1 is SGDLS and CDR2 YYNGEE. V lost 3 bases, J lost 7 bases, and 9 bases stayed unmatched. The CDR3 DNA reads TGTGCCAGCAGCGCGAGCGGGACAGGGGGTTCGCAGCCCCAGCATTTT. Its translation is CASSASGTGGSQPQHF.

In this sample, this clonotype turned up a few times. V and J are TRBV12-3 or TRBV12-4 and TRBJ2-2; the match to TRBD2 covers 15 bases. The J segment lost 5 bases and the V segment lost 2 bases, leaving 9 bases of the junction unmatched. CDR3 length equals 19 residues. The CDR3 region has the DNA TGTGCCAGCAGTTTAACTTCCGGGACTAGCGGGAGGAGGACCGGGGAGCTGTTTTTT. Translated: CASSLTSGTSGRRTGELFF.

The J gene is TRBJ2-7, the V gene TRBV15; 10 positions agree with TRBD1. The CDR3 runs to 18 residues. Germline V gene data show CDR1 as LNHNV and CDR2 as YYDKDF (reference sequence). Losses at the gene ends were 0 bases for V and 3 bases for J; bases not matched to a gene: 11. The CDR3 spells CATSRDRSGQGTNYEQYF. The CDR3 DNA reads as TGTGCCACCAGCAGAGATCGATCGGGACAGGGGACGAACTACGAGCAGTACTTC.

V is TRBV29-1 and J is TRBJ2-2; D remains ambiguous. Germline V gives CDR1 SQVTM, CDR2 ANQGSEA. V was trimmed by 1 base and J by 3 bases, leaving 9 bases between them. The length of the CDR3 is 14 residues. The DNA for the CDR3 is TGCAGCGTTGAAGTCCGCGCGGACACCGGGGAGCTGTTTTTT. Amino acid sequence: CSVEVRADTGELFF.

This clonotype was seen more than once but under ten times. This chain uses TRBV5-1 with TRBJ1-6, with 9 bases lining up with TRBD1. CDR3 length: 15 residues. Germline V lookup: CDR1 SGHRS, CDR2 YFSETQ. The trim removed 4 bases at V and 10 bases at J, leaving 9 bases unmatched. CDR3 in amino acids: CASSPKGQGGSPLHF. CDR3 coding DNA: TGCGCCAGCAGCCCGAAGGGACAGGGAGGGTCACCCCTCCACTTT.

CDR3 DNA sequence: TGTGCCACCAGTGATTCTGGGGTCGGCAATCAGCCCCAGCATTTT. This encodes CATSDSGVGNQPQHF. The J gene is TRBJ1-5, the V gene TRBV24-1; no definite D call. V was trimmed by 2 bases and J by 2 bases, leaving 9 bases between them. The CDR3 loop spans 15 amino acids. Germline V CDR1 and CDR2: KGHDR, SFDVKD.

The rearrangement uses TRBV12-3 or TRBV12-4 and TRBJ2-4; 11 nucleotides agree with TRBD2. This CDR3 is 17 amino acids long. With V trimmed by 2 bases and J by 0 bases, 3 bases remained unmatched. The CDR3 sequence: CASSLTSGGVAKNIQYF. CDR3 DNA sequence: TGTGCCAGCAGTTTAACTAGCGGGGGAGTAGCCAAAAACATTCAGTACTTC.

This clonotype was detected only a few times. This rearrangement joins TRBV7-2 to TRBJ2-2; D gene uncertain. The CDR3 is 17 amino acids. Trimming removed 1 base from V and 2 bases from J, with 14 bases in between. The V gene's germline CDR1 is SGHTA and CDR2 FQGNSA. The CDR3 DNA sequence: TGTGCCAGCAGCTTAGAATATCACACTTACAACACCGGGGAGCTGTTTTTT. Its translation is CASSLEYHTYNTGELFF.

The CDR3 nucleotides are TGCAGTGCTAGCAGGGGGCGAGATACGCAGTATTTT. Its protein product is CSASRGRDTQYF. V usage is TRBV20-1 and J usage is TRBJ2-3; 8 bases fit TRBD1. Germline CDR1 is DFQATT and CDR2 is SNEGSKA (reference sequence). V lost 3 bases to trimming and J lost 5 bases; unmatched junction nucleotides: 1. This CDR3 region has 12 residues.

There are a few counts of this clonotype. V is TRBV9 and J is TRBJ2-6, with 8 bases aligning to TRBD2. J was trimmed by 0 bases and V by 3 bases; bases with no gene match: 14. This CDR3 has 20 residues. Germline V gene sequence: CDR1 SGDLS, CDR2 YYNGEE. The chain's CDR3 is CASSDGRTSRYSSGANVLTF. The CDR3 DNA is TGTGCCAGCAGCGACGGACGGACTAGCCGATACAGCTCTGGGGCCAACGTCCTGACTTTC. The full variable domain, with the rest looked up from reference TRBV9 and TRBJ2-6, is DSGVTQTPKHLITATGQRVTLRCSPRSGDLSVYWYQQSLDQGLQFLIQYYNGEERAKGNILERFSAQQFPDLHSELNLSSLELGDSALYFCASSDGRTSRYSSGANVLTFGAGSRLTVL.

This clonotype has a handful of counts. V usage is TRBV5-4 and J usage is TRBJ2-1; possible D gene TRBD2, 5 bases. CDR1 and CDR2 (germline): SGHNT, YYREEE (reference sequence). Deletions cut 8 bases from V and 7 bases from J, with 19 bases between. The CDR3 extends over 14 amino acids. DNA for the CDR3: TGTGCCAGTCGGACTGACGAAGGGTCAAATGAGCAGTTCTTC. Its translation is CASRTDEGSNEQFF.

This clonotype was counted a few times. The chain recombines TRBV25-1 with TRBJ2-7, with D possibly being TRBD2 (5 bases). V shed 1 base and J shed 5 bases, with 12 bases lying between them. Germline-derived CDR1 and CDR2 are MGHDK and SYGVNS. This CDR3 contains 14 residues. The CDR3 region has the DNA TGTGCCAGCAGTGAATCGTTTAGCGCTGACGAGCAGTACTTC. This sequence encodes CASSESFSADEQYF.

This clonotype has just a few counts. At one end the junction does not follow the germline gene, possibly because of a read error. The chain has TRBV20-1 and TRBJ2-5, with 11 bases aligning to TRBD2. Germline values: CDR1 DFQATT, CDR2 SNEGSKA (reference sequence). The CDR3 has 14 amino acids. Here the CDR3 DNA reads TGCAGCAAGTCTAGCGGGGGGACCCAAGATACCCAGTACTTC. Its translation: CSKSSGGTQDTQYF.

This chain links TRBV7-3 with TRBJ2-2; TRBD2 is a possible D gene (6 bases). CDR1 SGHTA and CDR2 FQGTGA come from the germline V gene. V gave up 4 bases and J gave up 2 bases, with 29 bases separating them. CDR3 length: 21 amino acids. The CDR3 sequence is CASSSEHVTPGLPFNTGELFF. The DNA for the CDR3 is TGTGCCAGCAGCTCCGAACATGTGACTCCGGGACTTCCCTTTAACACCGGGGAGCTGTTTTTT. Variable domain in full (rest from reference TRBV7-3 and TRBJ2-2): GAGVSQTPSNKVTEKGKYVELRCDPISGHTALYWYRQSLGQGPEFLIYFQGTGAADDSGLPNDRFFAVRPEGSVSTLKIQRTERGDSAVYLCASSSEHVTPGLPFNTGELFFGEGSRLTVL.

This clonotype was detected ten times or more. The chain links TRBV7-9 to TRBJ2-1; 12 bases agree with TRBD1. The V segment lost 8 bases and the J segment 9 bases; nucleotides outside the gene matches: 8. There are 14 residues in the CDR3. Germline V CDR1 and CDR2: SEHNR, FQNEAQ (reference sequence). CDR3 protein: CASWMGQGAGEQFF. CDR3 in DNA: TGTGCCAGCTGGATGGGACAGGGGGCAGGTGAGCAGTTCTTC.

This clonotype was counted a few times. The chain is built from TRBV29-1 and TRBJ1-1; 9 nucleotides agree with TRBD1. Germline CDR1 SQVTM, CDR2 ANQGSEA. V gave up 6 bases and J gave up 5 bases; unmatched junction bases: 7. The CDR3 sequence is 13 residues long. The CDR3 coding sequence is TGCAGCGTCTCCGGGACAGGGTTTACTGAAGCTTTCTTT. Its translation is CSVSGTGFTEAFF.